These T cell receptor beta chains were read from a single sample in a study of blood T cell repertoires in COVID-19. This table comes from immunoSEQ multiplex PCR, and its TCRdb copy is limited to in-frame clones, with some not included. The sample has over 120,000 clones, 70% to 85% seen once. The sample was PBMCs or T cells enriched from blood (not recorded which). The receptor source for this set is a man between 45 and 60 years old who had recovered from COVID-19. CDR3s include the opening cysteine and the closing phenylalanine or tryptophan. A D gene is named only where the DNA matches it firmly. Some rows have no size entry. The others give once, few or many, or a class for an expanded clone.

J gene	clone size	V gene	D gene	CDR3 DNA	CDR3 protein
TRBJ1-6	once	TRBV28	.	TGTGCCAGCAGCCCGGACAAGGCTTCACCCCTCCACTTT	CASSPDKASPLHF
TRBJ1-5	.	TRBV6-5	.	TGTGCCAGCAGTTACGAGGGCGGGGGCAATCAGCCCCAGCATTTT	CASSYEGGGNQPQHF
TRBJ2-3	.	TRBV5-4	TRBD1	TGTGCCAGCAGCGTACAGGGGGCTGCAGATACGCAGTATTTT	CASSVQGAADTQYF
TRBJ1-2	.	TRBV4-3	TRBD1	TGCGCCAGCAGCCAAGAATCCGGGACAGGGGGGTGGGGCTACACCTTC	CASSQESGTGGWGYTF
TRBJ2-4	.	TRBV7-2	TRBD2	TGTGCCAGCACCCCTTGGGGGGGAAACATTCAGTACTTC	CASTPWGGNIQYF
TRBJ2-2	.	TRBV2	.	TGTGCCAGCCTTCGACAATCCGGGGAGCTGTTTTTT	CASLRQSGELFF
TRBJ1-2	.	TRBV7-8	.	TGTGCCAGCAGCTTAGCGGTTTGGGGCGCGGGCTACACCTTC	CASSLAVWGAGYTF
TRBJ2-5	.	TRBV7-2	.	TGTGCCAGCAGCCCTGACAGCCAAGAGACCCAGTACTTC	CASSPDSQETQYF
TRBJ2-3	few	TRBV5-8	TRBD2	TGTGCCAGCAGCTTGGCAGGACTAGCGGGGGGGCGCACAGATACGCAGTATTTT	CASSLAGLAGGRTDTQYF
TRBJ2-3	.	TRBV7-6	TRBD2	TGTGCCAGCAGCATGTTAGCGGGGGGGGTCACAGATACGCAGTATTTT	CASSMLAGGVTDTQYF
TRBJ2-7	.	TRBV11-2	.	TGTGCCAGCAGCTTGGCCGCAGGGACTCAGCAGTACTTC	CASSLAAGTQQYF
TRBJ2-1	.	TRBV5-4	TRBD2	TGTGCCAGCAGCGGCCGACTAGCGGGGGGGCCAAATGAGCAGTTCTTC	CASSGRLAGGPNEQFF
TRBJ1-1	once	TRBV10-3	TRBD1	TGTGCCATCAGTGAGACTCGACAGGGTAGTTTCGCCACTGAAGCTTTCTTT	CAISETRQGSFATEAFF
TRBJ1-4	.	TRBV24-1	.	TGTGCCACCATTGGTTTGAATAAAGGGGGTAATGAAAAACTGTTTTTT	CATIGLNKGGNEKLFF
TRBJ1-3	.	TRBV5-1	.	TGCGCCAGCAGCGCGTCCCCCAGGGTCCGAAACACCATATATTTT	CASSASPRVRNTIYF
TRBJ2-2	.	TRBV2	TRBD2	TGTGCCAGCAGTGAAGGGAGTCTAGCGGACACCGGGGAGCTGTTTTTT	CASSEGSLADTGELFF
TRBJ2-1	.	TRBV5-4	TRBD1	TGTGCCAGCAGCTTCGGGACAGGGTCTCCGGGTGAGCAGTTCTTC	CASSFGTGSPGEQFF
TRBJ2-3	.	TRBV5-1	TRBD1	TGCGCCAGCAGTCTACCTACTGGACAGGGGTCCTCTAGCACAGATACGCAGTATTTT	CASSLPTGQGSSSTDTQYF
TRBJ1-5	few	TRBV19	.	TGTGCCAGTAGTTTCGCGGGCAGCTTCAATCAGCCCCAGCATTTT	CASSFAGSFNQPQHF
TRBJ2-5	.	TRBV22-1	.	TGTCCTGGGAGCGCACACCGACGAGGGACCCAGTACTTC	CPGSAHRRGTQYF
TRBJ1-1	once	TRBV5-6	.	TGTGCCAGCAGCTTGGTCGCAGGGATGAACACTGAAGCTTTCTTT	CASSLVAGMNTEAFF
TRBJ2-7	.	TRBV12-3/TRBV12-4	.	TGTGCCAGCAGTTTTAGCGAGGGTTACGAGCAGTACTTC	CASSFSEGYEQYF
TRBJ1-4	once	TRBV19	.	TGTGCCAGTCGGATTGGGGGCCCGGAGGAAAAACTGTTTTTT	CASRIGGPEEKLFF
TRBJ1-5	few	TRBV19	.	TGTGCCAGTAGCAAAGGACAGAGCAATCAGCCCCAGCATTTT	CASSKGQSNQPQHF
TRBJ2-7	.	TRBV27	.	TGTGCCAGCAGCTTAAAGCCGGGCAGGGCGGACTACGAGCAGTACTTC	CASSLKPGRADYEQYF
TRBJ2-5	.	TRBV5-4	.	TGTGCCAGCAGCTTAGGGGCCAGGGCGGAGACCCAGTACTTC	CASSLGARAETQYF
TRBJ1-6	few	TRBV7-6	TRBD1	TGTGCCAGCAGCTTAGGCCCAGGGTCAGGGGGTTCACCCCTCCACTTT	CASSLGPGSGGSPLHF
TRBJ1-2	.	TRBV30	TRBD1	TGTGCCTGGAGTGTACCGGACAGGGGGCTTAATGGCTACACCTTC	CAWSVPDRGLNGYTF
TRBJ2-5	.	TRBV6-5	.	TGTGCCAGCAGGCCAGGGGCCGGGCAAGAGACCCAGTACTTC	CASRPGAGQETQYF
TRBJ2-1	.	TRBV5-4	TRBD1	TGTGCCAGCAGCCCTAAGAACAGGGGATACAATGAGCAGTTCTTC	CASSPKNRGYNEQFF
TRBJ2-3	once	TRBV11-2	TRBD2	TGTGCCAGCAGCTACCACCGACTAGCGGGGTTGACAGATACGCAGTATTTT	CASSYHRLAGLTDTQYF
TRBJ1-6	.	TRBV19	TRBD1	TGTGCCAGTAGTGTCGGGACAGGGCAAAATTCACCCCTCCACTTT	CASSVGTGQNSPLHF
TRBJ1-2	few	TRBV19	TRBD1	TGTGCCAGTAGTAGATGGGGCACAGGGGATGGTGGCTACACCTTC	CASSRWGTGDGGYTF
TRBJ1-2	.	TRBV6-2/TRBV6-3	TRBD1	TGTGCCAGCAGTTATTATCGGACAGGGGGCGCATACACCTTC	CASSYYRTGGAYTF
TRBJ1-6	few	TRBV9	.	TGTGCCAGCAGCCCCCAGACAGGAGCCTATAATTCACCCCTCCACTTT	CASSPQTGAYNSPLHF
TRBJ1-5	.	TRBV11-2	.	TGTGCCAGCAGCTTCGAAAGGGGACAGCCCCAGCATTTT	CASSFERGQPQHF
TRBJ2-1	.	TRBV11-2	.	TGTGCCAGCAGCTTAGTAGTGAGGAATGAGCAGTTCTTC	CASSLVVRNEQFF
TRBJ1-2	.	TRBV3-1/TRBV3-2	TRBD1	TGTGCCAGCAGCCAAAGGACAGGACCTAACTATGGCTACACCTTC	CASSQRTGPNYGYTF
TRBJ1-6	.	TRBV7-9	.	TGTGCCAGCAGCCCTATGGGGGGGCCGGATTCACCCCTCCACTTT	CASSPMGGPDSPLHF
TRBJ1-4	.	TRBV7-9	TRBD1	TGTGCCAGCAGTTGGACAGGAGCTAATGAAAAACTGTTTTTT	CASSWTGANEKLFF
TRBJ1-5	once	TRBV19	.	TGTGCCAGTAGTATAGGGCAAGGGAGGAGCAATCAGCCCCAGCATTTT	CASSIGQGRSNQPQHF
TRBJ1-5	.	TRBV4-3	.	TGCGCCAGCAGCCAAGATGGAAGGGGGGGTCAGCCCCAGCATTTT	CASSQDGRGGQPQHF
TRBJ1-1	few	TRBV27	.	TGTGCCAGCAGTTTAACCGGAGCTGGGAACACTGAAGCTTTCTTT	CASSLTGAGNTEAFF
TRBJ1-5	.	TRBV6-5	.	TGTGCCAGCAGTTACGGCGGGCAGCCAGATCAGCCCCAGCATTTT	CASSYGGQPDQPQHF
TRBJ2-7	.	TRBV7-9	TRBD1	TGTGCCAGCAGCTCCCCGACAGGGATCTCCTACGAGCAGTACTTC	CASSSPTGISYEQYF
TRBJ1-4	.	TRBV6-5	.	TGTGCCAGCAGGGGAGGGGGGGACGGTGAAAAACTGTTTTTT	CASRGGGDGEKLFF
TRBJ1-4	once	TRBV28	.	TGTGCCAGCAGACGATCGGGATTCACTAATGAAAAACTGTTTTTT	CASRRSGFTNEKLFF
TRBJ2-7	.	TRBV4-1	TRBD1	TGCGCCAGCAGCCATGGCAGGGGGATGTTGAACGAGCAGTACTTC	CASSHGRGMLNEQYF
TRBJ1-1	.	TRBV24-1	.	TGTGCCACCAGTGTGGGCACCACTGAAGCTTTCTTT	CATSVGTTEAFF
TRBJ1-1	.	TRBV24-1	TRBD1	TGTGCCACCAGCCTATCAGGGGGCGGCACTGAAGCTTTCTTT	CATSLSGGGTEAFF
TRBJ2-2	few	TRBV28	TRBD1	TGTGCCAGCAACCTACACGGGACAGGGGGCAACGGGGAGCTGTTTTTT	CASNLHGTGGNGELFF
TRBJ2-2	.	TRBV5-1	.	TGCGCCAGCAGCGTCCGGGATAAAACCGGGGAGCTGTTTTTT	CASSVRDKTGELFF
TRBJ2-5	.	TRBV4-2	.	TGTGCCAGCAGCCAAGTATCCAGACTTCTTGAGACCCAGTACTTC	CASSQVSRLLETQYF
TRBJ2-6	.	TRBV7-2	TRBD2	TGTGCCAGCAGGGAAAGTCTAGCGGGGGCCCCTGGGGCCAACGTCCTGACTTTC	CASRESLAGAPGANVLTF